The clone carrying this T cell receptor beta chain showed up just a few times. Its antigen is as yet unknown. V lost 6 bases, J lost 4 bases, and 9 bases lay in between. Looked up from germline, CDR1 is MGHDK and CDR2 is SYGVNS. The CDR3 totals 13 residues. MiXCR was run by TCRdb on the RT-PCR reads, yielding one entry per CDR3 protein. The sample carries 400,000 to 650,000 distinct CDR3 sequences, less than 7.5% recorded once. The data stem from a study of response to subunit inactivated influenza vaccine. Broader study findings: The authors proposed limited new T cell recruitment per seasonal influenza vaccination.

The chain recombines TRBV25-1 with TRBJ2-2; D not certain. This clonotype originated in a man aged 50-75 years who received an inactivated influenza vaccine. Here the sequenced sample was PBMCs from blood, taken roughly 24 months after vaccination. CDR3 coding DNA: TGTGCCAGCAGCCCACACGTCACCGGGGAGCTGTTTTTT. It is translated as CASSPHVTGELFF.